A single sample gave rise to the 30 T cell receptor beta chains below, sequenced in a study of beta chain features in type 1 diabetes. Isolated RNA was reverse transcribed in full, so expressed TCRB transcripts were sequenced. Method: immunoSEQ multiplex PCR; TCRdb's copy keeps in-frame clones and lacks some. The sample yields around 15,000 clones, approximately 79% seen once. General study results and limits: Moderately but significantly shorter TCRB CDR3s were found in Type 1 diabetes patients in all four CD4+ subsets.

Their antigen targets remain unknown. Source material: stem cell memory CD4+ T cells from blood. All receptors derive from a woman under 30 with type 1 diabetes.

This sequence joins TRBV6-5 and TRBJ2-1; TRBD2 matches at 10 bases. V was pared by 5 bases and J by 4 bases, with 5 bases of the junction left unmatched. Germline CDR1 and CDR2: MNHEY and SVGAGI. There are 15 residues in the CDR3. CDR3 sequence: CASSLTSGPYNEQFF. The DNA of the CDR3 is TGTGCCAGCAGTCTGACTAGCGGGCCGTACAATGAGCAGTTCTTC.

The chain employs TRBV6-1 and TRBJ2-5; 7 positions match TRBD1. CDR3 length: 14 residues. Germline trimming cut 6 bases from V and 4 bases from J; bases unmatched to any gene: 8. Germline CDR1 and CDR2: MNHNS and SASEGT. In DNA form, the CDR3 reads TGTGCCAGCAGGACAGGGTCCGCGAGAGAGACCCAGTACTTC. Residues: CASRTGSARETQYF.

This clone was counted only a few times. The gene calls are TRBV5-1 and TRBJ1-1; the match to TRBD1 covers 8 bases. Germline V gene lookup returns CDR1 SGHRS and CDR2 YFSETQ. The CDR3 has 13 amino acids. The junction had 5 bases not matched to a gene; V was cut back by 3 bases and J by 7 bases. CDR3 DNA sequence: TGCGCCAGCAGCTGGGACAGGCGAATTGAAGCTTTCTTT. Its translation is CASSWDRRIEAFF.

The chain links TRBV7-2 to TRBJ2-3; 11 nucleotides match TRBD2. Germline CDR1 is SGHTA and CDR2 is FQGNSA. There are 18 residues in the CDR3. The V gene end was trimmed by 2 bases and the J gene end by 4 bases; junction bases not matched to a gene: 11. CDR3 sequence reads: CASSLRGLAARTADTQYF. The CDR3 bases are TGTGCCAGCAGCTTAAGGGGACTAGCGGCCCGAACGGCAGATACGCAGTATTTT.

This rearrangement joins TRBV11-2 to TRBJ1-1; 7 bases align to TRBD1. The CDR3 totals 15 residues. Germline CDR1 SGHAT, CDR2 FQNNGV. V trimming: 5 bases; J trimming: 4 bases; junction bases outside the gene matches: 10. Here the CDR3 reads CASSPTTGRSTEAFF. CDR3 DNA: TGTGCCAGCAGCCCAACGACAGGGCGGAGCACTGAAGCTTTCTTT.

The V and J genes are TRBV5-1 and TRBJ2-5; 7 nucleotides line up with TRBD2. CDR3 length equals 15 residues. The ends lost 0 bases at V and 4 bases at J; junction bases unmatched: 6. CDR1 SGHRS and CDR2 YFSETQ come from the germline V gene. The CDR3 loop is CASSLDSRGIETQYF. The CDR3 DNA reads TGCGCCAGCAGCTTGGACTCGCGGGGGATAGAGACCCAGTACTTC.

This clone was seen more than once but under ten times. The V and J genes are TRBV11-2 and TRBJ1-2, with 7 bases identical to TRBD1. Trimming removed 3 bases from V and 5 bases from J; junction bases left unmatched: 9. Germline V lookup: CDR1 SGHAT, CDR2 FQNNGV. This CDR3 region has 15 residues. In DNA, the CDR3 is TGTGCCAGCAGCTTCCTTTCCCGGGACAGATATGGCTACACCTTC. It encodes CASSFLSRDRYGYTF.

The chain has TRBV5-5 and TRBJ2-7, with 9 bases aligning to TRBD1. CDR1 is SGHKS, CDR2 YYEKEE, per germline (reference sequence). The CDR3 is made up of 16 amino acids. V was pared by 1 base and J by 3 bases, with 8 bases of the junction left unmatched. The CDR3 sequence: CASSLLWGTGNYEQYF. CDR3 DNA: TGTGCCAGCAGCTTGCTTTGGGGGACAGGGAACTACGAGCAGTACTTC.

This chain uses TRBV19 with TRBJ2-1, with 7 bases aligning to TRBD2. CDR3 length: 16 amino acids. Germline CDR1 LNHDA, CDR2 SQIVND (reference sequence). J gave up 5 bases and V 3 bases, and 10 bases lay outside the gene matches. The chain's CDR3 is CASSMIRLASNNEQFF. CDR3 nucleotide sequence: TGTGCCAGTAGTATGATTCGACTAGCTTCCAACAATGAGCAGTTCTTC.

Only a few counts were recorded for this clone. The V and J genes are TRBV29-1 and TRBJ2-7, with D perhaps TRBD2 (6 bases). CDR1 and CDR2 from the germline V gene are SQVTM and ANQGSEA. The CDR3 has 12 amino acids. V was cut by 5 bases and J by 0 bases, with 8 bases left in between. The DNA of the CDR3 is TGCAGCGTTCGGACTACCTCCTACGAGCAGTACTTC. Its translation is CSVRTTSYEQYF.

This clone was seen only a few times. The chain couples TRBV7-2 to TRBJ2-5, with 7 bases that match TRBD1. The CDR3 extends over 13 amino acids. J gave up 4 bases and V 2 bases, and 1 base lay outside the gene matches. Germline V CDR1 and CDR2: SGHTA, FQGNSA. The CDR3, as DNA: TGTGCCAGCAGCTTATGGACAGGAGAGACCCAGTACTTC. Amino acids: CASSLWTGETQYF.

The chain links TRBV20-1 to TRBJ1-1; D unresolved. This CDR3 comprises 11 residues. The V gene's germline CDR1 is DFQATT and CDR2 SNEGSKA (reference sequence). V was shortened by 3 bases and J by 4 bases, with 6 bases between the two germline ends. The CDR3, as DNA: TGCAGTGCTAGTTTCCTCACTGAAGCTTTCTTT. The encoded protein is CSASFLTEAFF.

The rearrangement links TRBV6-1 to TRBJ2-2, with D perhaps matching TRBD2 (5 bases). This CDR3 comprises 14 residues. Trimming shortened V by 5 bases and J by 0 bases, and 7 bases separated the two germline ends. CDR1 is MNHNS and CDR2 is SASEGT in the germline V gene. CDR3 sequence (DNA): TGTGCCAGCAGTCTAGCTGCGAACACCGGGGAGCTGTTTTTT. Translated: CASSLAANTGELFF.

The genes are TRBV2 and TRBJ1-5; 7 bases line up with TRBD1. The CDR3 covers 14 residues. Germline trimming cut 4 bases from V and 5 bases from J; bases unmatched to any gene: 5. Looked up from germline, CDR1 is SNHLY and CDR2 is FYNNEI. The CDR3 sequence: CASSGDREYQPQHF. Written as DNA, the CDR3 is TGTGCCAGCAGTGGAGACAGGGAATATCAGCCCCAGCATTTT.

The gene calls are TRBV30 and TRBJ1-3; D ambiguous. This CDR3 has 11 residues. Germline CDR1 is GTSNPN and CDR2 is SVGIG (reference sequence). The V and J ends lost 8 bases and 3 bases respectively, with 8 bases between them. The CDR3 sequence is CAVRNGNTIYF. CDR3 bases: TGTGCCGTTAGAAATGGAAACACCATATATTTT.

The J gene is TRBJ1-2, the V gene TRBV6-5, with TRBD1 identical over 7 bases. The germline V gene encodes CDR1 MNHEY and CDR2 SVGAGI. With V trimmed by 6 bases and J by 2 bases, 3 bases remained unmatched. The CDR3 loop spans 13 amino acids. The CDR3 sequence is CASRSQGNYGYTF. The CDR3 nucleotides read TGTGCCAGCAGATCACAGGGGAACTATGGCTACACCTTC.

The chain employs TRBV7-6 and TRBJ2-2; TRBD2 matches 16 bases. The ends lost 0 bases at V and 6 bases at J; junction bases unmatched: 7. The CDR3 sequence is 19 residues long. CDR1 is SGHVS, CDR2 FNYEAQ, per germline. The CDR3, as DNA: TGTGCCAGCAGCTTAGCTCCGGGACTAGCGGGAGGGGAGTCCGGGGAGCTGTTTTTT. Amino acids: CASSLAPGLAGGESGELFF.

The chain combines TRBV4-1 with TRBJ2-7; perhaps TRBD2 as D (6 bases). The germline V gene encodes CDR1 MGHRA and CDR2 YSYEKL. Between the trimmed V and J ends, which lost 0 bases and 2 bases, there was a span of 20 bases. This CDR3 has 18 amino acids. In DNA form, the CDR3 reads TGCGCCAGCAGCCAAGATTTTCGTGGCGCGGGGTTTCCCTACGAGCAGTACTTC. Translating it yields CASSQDFRGAGFPYEQYF.

This clone was counted only a few times. The chain joins TRBV5-4 to TRBJ2-3; 11 nucleotides line up with TRBD2. Trimming removed 0 bases from V and 3 bases from J; junction bases left unmatched: 0. The CDR3 sequence is 15 residues long. CDR1 and CDR2 (germline): SGHNT, YYREEE (reference sequence). CDR3 protein: CASSLGTSGTDTQYF. The CDR3 DNA reads as TGTGCCAGCAGCTTGGGGACTAGCGGGACAGATACGCAGTATTTT.

This chain connects TRBV10-1 to TRBJ2-3; 11 bases align to TRBD2. The V and J ends lost 3 bases and 6 bases, in that order; junction bases with no gene match: 14. This CDR3 region has 18 residues. Per germline, CDR1 WNHNN and CDR2 SYGVQD (reference sequence). The CDR3 bases are TGCGCCAGCAGTGATACCCCACTAGCGGGAGAACCCCAGGATACGCAGTATTTT. Residues: CASSDTPLAGEPQDTQYF.

The V and J genes are TRBV27 and TRBJ1-4, with 7 bases aligning to TRBD1. The CDR3 covers 20 residues. Germline V CDR1 and CDR2: MNHEY, SMNVEV (reference sequence). J lost 0 bases, V lost 2 bases, and 15 bases had no gene match. CDR3 DNA: TGTGCCAGCAGTTTAAGGTTCTTCGGGGACAGCCTAGCAACTAATGAAAAACTGTTTTTT. Translated, it gives CASSLRFFGDSLATNEKLFF.

The chain is built from TRBV7-9 and TRBJ2-1; 11 nucleotides align to TRBD2. The CDR3 loop spans 15 amino acids. Germline CDR1 reads SEHNR; CDR2 reads FQNEAQ (reference sequence). The ends lost 5 bases at V and 2 bases at J; junction bases unmatched: 2. CDR3 coding DNA: TGTGCCAGCAGCCGGGGACTAGCGGCCTACAATGAGCAGTTCTTC. Its protein product is CASSRGLAAYNEQFF.

The V call is TRBV12-5, the J call TRBJ2-4, with D perhaps TRBD2 (5 bases). CDR3 size: 16 residues. The V and J ends lost 0 bases and 0 bases respectively, with 9 bases between them. Germline CDR1 is LGHNT and CDR2 is FRNRAP. CDR3 loop: CASGLVTGLAKNIQYF. CDR3 coding DNA: TGTGCTAGTGGTTTGGTAACGGGATTAGCCAAAAACATTCAGTACTTC. The full variable domain, rest sourced from reference TRBV12-5 and TRBJ2-4, is DARVTQTPRHKVTEMGQEVTMRCQPILGHNTVFWYRQTMMQGLELLAYFRNRAPLDDSGMPKDRFSAEMPDATLATLKIQPSEPRDSAVYFCASGLVTGLAKNIQYFGAGTRLSVL.

This rearrangement joins TRBV2 to TRBJ1-4; D not resolved. There are 16 residues in the CDR3. CDR1 and CDR2 from the germline V gene are SNHLY and FYNNEI. The V and J ends lost 4 bases and 5 bases respectively, with 17 bases between them. CDR3 residues: CASSVSVWQSNEKLFF. The CDR3 DNA is TGTGCCAGCAGTGTGTCAGTGTGGCAGTCAAATGAAAAACTGTTTTTT. Full variable domain (remainder filled in from reference TRBV2 and TRBJ1-4): EPEVTQTPSHQVTQMGQEVILRCVPISNHLYFYWYRQILGQKVEFLVSFYNNEISEKSEIFDDQFSVERPDGSNFTLKIRSTKLEDSAMYFCASSVSVWQSNEKLFFGSGTQLSVL.

This clone was counted once. This rearrangement joins TRBV7-9 to TRBJ2-2; 7 positions match TRBD1. Germline-derived CDR1 and CDR2 are SEHNR and FQNEAQ (reference sequence). The CDR3 sequence is 14 residues long. The V gene end was trimmed by 6 bases and the J gene end by 3 bases; junction bases not matched to a gene: 4. CDR3 bases: TGTGCCAGCAGATCGACAGGGTACACCGGGGAGCTGTTTTTT. Encoded protein: CASRSTGYTGELFF.

The chain links TRBV7-2 to TRBJ2-6; D remains ambiguous. The CDR3 extends over 15 amino acids. Germline-derived CDR1 and CDR2 are SGHTA and FQGNSA. Trimming took off 5 bases at V and 1 base at J, with 9 bases between the two ends. CDR3 protein: CASSPQLSGANVLTF. The CDR3 region has the DNA TGTGCCAGCAGCCCTCAGTTGTCTGGGGCCAACGTCCTGACTTTC.

The chain couples TRBV28 to TRBJ2-2; D remains ambiguous. Trimming cost V 5 bases and J 1 base, with 8 bases left between them. CDR1 is MDHEN and CDR2 is SYDVKM in the germline V gene. This CDR3 has 14 amino acids. CDR3: CASSPAGNTGELFF. The CDR3 DNA reads TGTGCCAGCAGTCCAGCAGGGAACACCGGGGAGCTGTTTTTT.

The V gene is TRBV7-9, the J gene TRBJ2-3; D might be TRBD1 (6 bases). There are 14 residues in the CDR3. The V gene lost 5 bases and the J gene lost 0 bases, with 9 bases spanning the gap. Germline assignment: CDR1 SEHNR and CDR2 FQNEAQ (reference sequence). In nucleotides, the CDR3 is TGTGCCAGCAGCCGTACAGGGAGCACAGATACGCAGTATTTT. It encodes CASSRTGSTDTQYF.

This sequence joins TRBV19 and TRBJ2-7, with TRBD1 identical over 7 bases. This CDR3 has 17 amino acids. Per germline, CDR1 LNHDA and CDR2 SQIVND (reference sequence). The junction had 10 bases not matched to a gene; V was cut back by 1 base and J by 1 base. The CDR3 nucleotides read TGTGCCAGTAGTATAGCCCTGGGGACAGTGCGGTCCTACGAGCAGTACTTC. Encoded protein: CASSIALGTVRSYEQYF. Variable domain in full (rest from reference TRBV19 and TRBJ2-7): DGGITQSPKYLFRKEGQNVTLSCEQNLNHDAMYWYRQDPGQGLRLIYYSQIVNDFQKGDIAEGYSVSREKKESFPLTVTSAQKNPTAFYLCASSIALGTVRSYEQYFGPGTRLTVT.

The V and J genes are TRBV9 and TRBJ1-2; weak D call: TRBD1 (6 bases). V gave up 4 bases and J gave up 0 bases, with 13 bases separating them. The CDR3 contains 15 residues. Germline assignment: CDR1 SGDLS and CDR2 YYNGEE. CDR3 nucleotide sequence: TGTGCCAGCAGCTTCCGGGGACAAGCTAACTATGGCTACACCTTC. Its protein product is CASSFRGQANYGYTF.